These 10 T cell receptor beta chains originate from one sample sequenced in a study of cytomegalovirus exposure and HLA in healthy donors. 60 Vbeta and 13 Jbeta primers were used in PCR. Generated by immunoSEQ multiplex PCR, the TCRdb table keeps only in-frame clones and is missing some. The sample has about 150,000 clones, 77% seen once. Sequencing was performed on PBMCs. These receptors all come from a male donor in good health and CMV-seronegative.

As DNA, the CDR3 is TGTGCCAGCAGCCCATCCCGGGGGTTATCCTACGAGCAGTACTTC. Its translation is CASSPSRGLSYEQYF. V usage is TRBV7-9 and J usage is TRBJ2-7; TRBD2 might be the D (6 bases). This CDR3 contains 15 residues. Looked up from germline, CDR1 is SEHNR and CDR2 is FQNEAQ (reference sequence). Trimming removed 5 bases from V and 1 base from J, with 15 bases in between.

The gene calls are TRBV5-1 and TRBJ2-6; maybe TRBD1 (6 bases). Germline lookup yields CDR1 SGHRS and CDR2 YFSETQ. This CDR3 spans 18 amino acids. V was clipped by 1 base and J by 0 bases, with 14 bases between them. The CDR3 spells CASSLTGMLRSGANVLTF. The CDR3 DNA reads TGCGCCAGCAGCTTGACAGGGATGCTCCGCTCTGGGGCCAACGTCCTGACTTTC.

The rearrangement links TRBV11-2 to TRBJ2-7; a weak D match, TRBD2 (6 bases). V was shortened by 1 base and J by 2 bases, with 12 bases between the two germline ends. Germline lookup yields CDR1 SGHAT and CDR2 FQNNGV. The CDR3 runs 15 residues. CDR3 in amino acids: CASSLAPGVTYEQYF. CDR3 nucleotide sequence: TGTGCCAGCAGCTTAGCACCGGGGGTAACCTACGAGCAGTACTTC.

V gene TRBV19 combines with J gene TRBJ1-2; TRBD1 matches at 11 bases. The CDR3 loop spans 17 amino acids. CDR1 and CDR2 (germline): LNHDA, SQIVND (reference sequence). With 5 bases clipped from V and 0 bases from J, the junction kept 8 bases outside the gene matches. The CDR3 sequence: CASSLTPGQGANYGYTF. In nucleotides, the CDR3 is TGTGCCAGTAGTTTGACGCCGGGACAGGGGGCTAACTATGGCTACACCTTC.

The chain combines TRBV13 with TRBJ2-1; 11 nucleotides line up with TRBD1. The trim removed 5 bases at V and 3 bases at J, leaving 6 bases unmatched. The CDR3 has 16 amino acids. The germline V gene encodes CDR1 PRHDT and CDR2 FYEKMQ (reference sequence). DNA for the CDR3: TGTGCCAGCAGCCCGGACAGGGGGCGCATCTACAATGAGCAGTTCTTC. Residues: CASSPDRGRIYNEQFF.

The V gene is TRBV19, the J gene TRBJ2-2; 11 nucleotides line up with TRBD2. After removal of 2 bases from V and 3 bases from J, the junction contained 5 bases not matched to a gene. The CDR3 has 17 residues. Germline V CDR1 and CDR2: LNHDA, SQIVND (reference sequence). In nucleotides, the CDR3 is TGTGCCAGTAGTATACTAGTAGCGGGAGGGGACACCGGGGAGCTGTTTTTT. Protein: CASSILVAGGDTGELFF.

This rearrangement joins TRBV19 to TRBJ1-2; D remains ambiguous. V was pared by 3 bases and J by 6 bases, with 11 bases between. Looked up from germline, CDR1 is LNHDA and CDR2 is SQIVND (reference sequence). This CDR3 has 13 amino acids. CDR3 bases: TGTGCCAGTAGTATCCCCCAGGTTCATGGCTACACCTTC. Amino acids: CASSIPQVHGYTF.

The chain carries TRBV29-1 and TRBJ2-1; tentatively, D is TRBD2 (6 bases). The V end lost 4 bases, the J end lost 5 bases, and 15 bases lay between the germline ends. Germline V gives CDR1 SQVTM, CDR2 ANQGSEA. This CDR3 region has 14 residues. In DNA form, the CDR3 reads TGCAGCGTTGTCCTCACTAGCAAAGACAATGAGCAGTTCTTC. Protein sequence: CSVVLTSKDNEQFF.

The genes are TRBV18 and TRBJ2-3; 12 nucleotides agree with TRBD2. This CDR3 has 16 residues. Germline CDR1 reads KGHSH; CDR2 reads LQKENI. The trim removed 3 bases at V and 1 base at J, leaving 2 bases unmatched. In DNA form, the CDR3 reads TGTGCCAGCTCACCCCGGACTAGCGGGGGCACAGATACGCAGTATTTT. Protein sequence: CASSPRTSGGTDTQYF.

This rearrangement joins TRBV2 to TRBJ2-3; a weak D match, TRBD2 (5 bases). Germline-derived CDR1 and CDR2 are SNHLY and FYNNEI. V was clipped by 6 bases and J by 6 bases, with 19 bases between them. The CDR3 contains 15 residues. The CDR3 DNA is TGTGCCAGCAGCTCCCGGGGTAGCGTTTGGGATACGCAGTATTTT. It codes for CASSSRGSVWDTQYF.